What follows describes a single T cell receptor beta chain. The data were produced by immunoSEQ multiplex PCR, yet TCRdb's version contains in-frame clones alone and is incomplete. Of roughly 61,000 clones in the sample, about 73% are singletons; the top ten hold roughly 14%. These data originate in a study of blood T cell repertoires in COVID-19. Study overall: Sample material is recorded as cDNA or gDNA derived from T cells, B-cell-depleted T cells, or PBMCs.

Unmatched junction bases numbered 6, after V lost 5 bases and J lost 7 bases. This CDR3 spans 14 amino acids. The germline V gene has CDR1 LNHDA and CDR2 SQIVND (reference sequence). The sequence was obtained from a woman in her 70s with acute or convalescent COVID-19. The chain uses TRBV19 and TRBJ1-5; TRBD1 agrees at 9 bases. The specimen was peripheral blood. This chain's CDR3 is CASSRGQGFQPQHF. CDR3 coding DNA: TGTGCCAGTAGTCGGGGACAGGGTTTCCAGCCCCAGCATTTT.